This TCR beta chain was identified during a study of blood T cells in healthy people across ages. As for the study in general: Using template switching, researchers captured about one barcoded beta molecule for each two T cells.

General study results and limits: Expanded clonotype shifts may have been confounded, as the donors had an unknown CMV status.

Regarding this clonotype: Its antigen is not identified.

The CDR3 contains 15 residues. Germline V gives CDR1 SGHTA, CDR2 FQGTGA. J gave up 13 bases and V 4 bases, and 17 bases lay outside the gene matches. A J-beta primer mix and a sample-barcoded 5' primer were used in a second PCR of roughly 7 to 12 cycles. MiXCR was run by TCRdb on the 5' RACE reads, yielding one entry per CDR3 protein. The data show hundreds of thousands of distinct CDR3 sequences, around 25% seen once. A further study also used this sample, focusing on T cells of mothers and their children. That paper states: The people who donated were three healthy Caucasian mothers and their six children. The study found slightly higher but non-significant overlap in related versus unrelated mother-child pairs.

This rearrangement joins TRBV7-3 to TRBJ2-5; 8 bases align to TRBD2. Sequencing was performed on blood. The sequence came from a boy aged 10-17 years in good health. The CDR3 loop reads CASSSHAGGAYERYF. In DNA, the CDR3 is TGTGCCAGCAGCTCCCATGCGGGGGGAGCCTACGAGCGGTACTTC.